This T cell receptor beta chain was retrieved from a study of CD8 T cells in Susac syndrome. cDNA came from around 0.5 to 1 ug RNA primed by random hexamers. TCR beta CDR3 was amplified by immunoSEQ multiplex PCR. This amplification extended across 54 Vbeta and 13 Jbeta segments. A single record per CDR3 protein comes from TCRdb applying MiXCR to the immunoSEQ multiplex PCR reads. The table shows about 60,000 distinct CDR3 sequences, with just over 90% occurring only once. Healthy donors matched for age and sex were used as controls. Both CD4+ and CD8+ T cells were negatively isolated, and TEMRA cells underwent FACS enrichment. The ends lost 5 bases at V and 8 bases at J; junction bases unmatched: 4. The CDR3 spans 14 residues. Germline V lookup: CDR1 MNHEY, CDR2 SVGAGI.

The sequencing input was CD8+ T cells from PBMCs. This TCR was recovered from a human donor in good health. This sequence joins TRBV6-5 and TRBJ1-4, with 11 bases matching TRBD1. The CDR3 loop reads CASSLGQGGEKLFF. The CDR3 nucleotides are TGTGCCAGCAGTCTGGGACAGGGGGGAGAAAAACTGTTTTTT.